This TCR beta chain derives from a study of CD8 T cells in ankylosing spondylitis. This clonotype was counted at least ten times. V was trimmed by 1 base and J by 3 bases, leaving 4 bases between them. The V gene's germline CDR1 is SGHDT and CDR2 YYEEEE. The CDR3 covers 12 residues. TCRdb passed the 5' RACE reads through MiXCR, listing each CDR3 protein once. The sample yields around 230,000 distinct CDR3 sequences, approximately 8.4% seen once. This sequence was found in a female donor with ankylosing spondylitis or in good health (not recorded which). The sample was blood, either unsorted or a sorted T cell fraction (not recorded which). The V gene is TRBV5-6, the J gene TRBJ1-1; D gene uncertain. CDR3: CASSLRDTEAFF. The DNA for the CDR3 is TGTGCCAGCAGCTTGAGGGACACTGAAGCTTTCTTT. The variable domain in full, completed from reference TRBV5-6 and TRBJ1-1, reads DAGVTQSPTHLIKTRGQQVTLRCSPKSGHDTVSWYQQALGQGPQFIFQYYEEEERQRGNFPDRFSGHQFPNYSSELNVNALLLGDSALYLCASSLRDTEAFFGQGTRLTVV.